The source of this T cell receptor (beta chain) is a study of T cells after yellow fever vaccination. Study background: SMART-Seq v4 Ultra Low Input served to prepare low-cell-number fractions.

TCRdb passed the 5' RACE reads through MiXCR, listing each CDR3 protein once. The sample includes 500,000 to 650,000 distinct CDR3 sequences, 13% of them seen just once. The study, taken as a whole, reports: CD4 and CD8 compartments shared a small share of clonotypes. Secondary responses were weaker yet peaked faster, day 5 versus 15.

CDR1 and CDR2 from the germline V gene are SGHRS and YFSETQ. The germline V and J ends were trimmed by 5 bases and 1 base, with 11 bases remaining between them. The CDR3 sequence is 14 residues long. This clonotype was picked up a small number of times. Its target is unknown. The specimen was PBMCs, collected on the day of the yellow fever booster vaccination. The chain couples TRBV5-1 to TRBJ2-3, with D perhaps matching TRBD2 (6 bases). This clonotype was sampled from a man aged 25-45 years who received the YFV17D yellow fever vaccine. CDR3 in amino acids: CASRGLGGTDTQYF. DNA for the CDR3: TGCGCCAGCAGGGGACTTGGGGGCACAGATACGCAGTATTTT.